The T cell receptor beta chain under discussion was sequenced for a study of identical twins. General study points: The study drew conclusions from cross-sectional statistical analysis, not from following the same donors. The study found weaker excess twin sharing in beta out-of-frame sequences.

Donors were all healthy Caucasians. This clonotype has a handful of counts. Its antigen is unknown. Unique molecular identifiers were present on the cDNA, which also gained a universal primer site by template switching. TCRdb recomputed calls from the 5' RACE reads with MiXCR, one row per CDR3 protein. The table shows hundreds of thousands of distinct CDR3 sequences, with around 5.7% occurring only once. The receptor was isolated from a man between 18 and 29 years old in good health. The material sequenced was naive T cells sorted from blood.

The CDR3 DNA reads as TGCGCCAGCAGCTCGGCGGGACAGGGCTACAATGAGCAGTTCTTC. Its protein product is CASSSAGQGYNEQFF. V usage is TRBV5-1 and J usage is TRBJ2-1; 9 nucleotides agree with TRBD1. The CDR3 is 15 amino acids. Per the germline V gene, CDR1 is SGHRS and CDR2 is YFSETQ. The J segment lost 3 bases and the V segment lost 3 bases, leaving 4 bases of the junction unmatched.